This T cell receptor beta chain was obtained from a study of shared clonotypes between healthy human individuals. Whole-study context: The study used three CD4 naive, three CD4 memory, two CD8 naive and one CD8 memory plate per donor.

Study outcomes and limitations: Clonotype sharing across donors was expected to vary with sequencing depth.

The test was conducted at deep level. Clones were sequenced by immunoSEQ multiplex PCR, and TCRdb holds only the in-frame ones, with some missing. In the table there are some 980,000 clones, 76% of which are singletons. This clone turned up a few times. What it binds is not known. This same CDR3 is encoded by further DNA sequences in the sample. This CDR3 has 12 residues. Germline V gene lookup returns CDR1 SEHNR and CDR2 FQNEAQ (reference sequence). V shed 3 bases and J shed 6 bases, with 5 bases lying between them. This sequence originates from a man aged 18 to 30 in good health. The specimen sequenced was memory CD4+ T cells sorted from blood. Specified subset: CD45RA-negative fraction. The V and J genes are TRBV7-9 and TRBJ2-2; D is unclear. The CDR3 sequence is CASSLGSGELFF. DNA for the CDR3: TGTGCCAGCAGCTTGGGATCCGGGGAGCTGTTTTTT.